The present TCR beta chain was sequenced within a study of cytomegalovirus exposure and HLA in healthy donors. Broader study findings: Donors belonging to an Asian-associated ancestry cluster reportedly showed fewer N-insertions in productive TCRs than the 666-donor mean, according to what a later analysis found. Previous analysis showed most TCR beta V segments were productive about 90% or about 30% of the time.

Note on this clone: Antigen unknown.

This PCR relied on a set of 60 Vbeta primers and 13 Jbeta primers. The protocol was immunoSEQ multiplex PCR, while the TCRdb copy is restricted to in-frame clones and leaves out a portion. This sample has approximately 210,000 clones, with roughly 80% found just once. This CDR3 is 13 amino acids long. The ends were cut back, 1 base at V and 4 bases at J, with 7 bases in the middle. Germline V CDR1 and CDR2: LNHDA, SQIVND (reference sequence). The rearrangement joins TRBV19 to TRBJ1-2, with D perhaps TRBD1 (5 bases). The clonotype comes from a man aged 35 to 55 in good health and CMV-seropositive. The sequencing input was PBMCs. CDR3 residues: CASSIGQLYGYTF. CDR3 nucleotides: TGTGCCAGTAGTATAGGACAGCTCTATGGCTACACCTTC.